Below, 14 T cell receptor beta chains from the same sample are listed, as sequenced in a study of shared clonotypes between healthy human individuals. Libraries were prepared by immunoSEQ multiplex PCR; TCRdb keeps only in-frame clonotypes and omits some of them. The sample consists of about a million clones, about 75% of them appearing once. Material: memory CD4+ T cells sorted from blood. The sample's subset: CD45RA-negative fraction. All receptors derive from a man aged 18 to 35 in good health.

V is TRBV30 and J is TRBJ2-7; D is perhaps TRBD1 (6 bases). In germline, CDR1 is GTSNPN, CDR2 SVGIG (reference sequence). The V and J ends lost 1 base and 3 bases respectively, with 13 bases between them. The CDR3 runs to 14 residues. The CDR3 sequence is CAWSATGSYYEQYF. The CDR3 nucleotides are TGTGCCTGGAGTGCGACAGGATCTTACTACGAGCAGTACTTC.

The chain employs TRBV7-9 and TRBJ2-7; 9 bases fit TRBD2. This CDR3 is built from 13 residues. CDR1 is SEHNR and CDR2 is FQNEAQ in the germline V gene (reference sequence). V lost 5 bases to trimming and J lost 8 bases; unmatched junction nucleotides: 7. In nucleotides, the CDR3 is TGTGCCAGCAGCCTGGGACTAGCCAGGAAGCAGTACTTC. Translated: CASSLGLARKQYF.

The chain carries TRBV2 and TRBJ1-6; 8 bases line up with TRBD1. Germline values: CDR1 SNHLY, CDR2 FYNNEI. This CDR3 region has 16 residues. V gave up 6 bases and J gave up 10 bases; unmatched junction bases: 14. In nucleotides, the CDR3 is TGTGCCAGCAGCCCTTGGGGGCAGGGGGCCAGATCACCCCTCCACTTT. It codes for CASSPWGQGARSPLHF.

The V call is TRBV7-9, the J call TRBJ2-1; 8 nucleotides align to TRBD2. This CDR3 is 15 amino acids long. From germline, CDR1 is SEHNR and CDR2 FQNEAQ (reference sequence). Trimming cost V 4 bases and J 8 bases; bases outside gene matches: 10. The CDR3 sequence is CASSSLWVAGYEQFF. The CDR3 region has the DNA TGTGCCAGCAGCTCCCTGTGGGTAGCGGGGTATGAGCAGTTCTTC.

V usage is TRBV6-5 and J usage is TRBJ1-1; D is uncertain. Trimming stripped 5 bases from V and 4 bases from J, with 11 bases between. The CDR3 totals 13 residues. Germline CDR1 MNHEY, CDR2 SVGAGI. The CDR3 DNA sequence: TGTGCCAGCAGTAACAACTTGGGCACTGAAGCTTTCTTT. As protein: CASSNNLGTEAFF.

There are a few counts of this clone. This sequence joins TRBV2 and TRBJ2-7, with TRBD1 matching over 11 bases. The ends lost 10 bases at V and 0 bases at J; junction bases unmatched: 2. CDR1 is SNHLY and CDR2 is FYNNEI in the germline V gene. This CDR3 has 13 amino acids. The CDR3 sequence is CANGQGASYEQYF. CDR3 nucleotides: TGTGCCAACGGACAGGGGGCCTCCTACGAGCAGTACTTC.

This chain links TRBV5-1 with TRBJ2-7, with D possibly TRBD2 on 6 matching bases. This CDR3 contains 14 residues. In germline, CDR1 is SGHRS, CDR2 YFSETQ. The V gene lost 3 bases and the J gene lost 6 bases, with 16 bases spanning the gap. Here the CDR3 reads CASSSEGPGGEQYF. DNA for the CDR3: TGCGCCAGCAGCTCGGAGGGCCCCGGGGGCGAGCAGTACTTC. Variable domain in full (rest from reference TRBV5-1 and TRBJ2-7): KAGVTQTPRYLIKTRGQQVTLSCSPISGHRSVSWYQQTPGQGLQFLFEYFSETQRNKGNFPGRFSGRQFSNSRSEMNVSTLELGDSALYLCASSSEGPGGEQYFGPGTRLTVT.

This clone has only one observation. The chain has TRBV27 and TRBJ2-5; D may match TRBD1 or TRBD2 (7 bases each). Trimming cost V 9 bases and J 3 bases, with 14 bases left between them. Per the germline V gene, CDR1 is MNHEY and CDR2 is SMNVEV (reference sequence). This CDR3 contains 13 residues. The CDR3 region is CASHRGGEETQYF. In nucleotides, the CDR3 is TGTGCCAGTCACAGGGGAGGGGAAGAGACCCAGTACTTC.

V usage is TRBV28 and J usage is TRBJ1-3, with 7 bases that match TRBD1. Germline-derived CDR1 and CDR2 are MDHEN and SYDVKM. The junction had 3 bases not matched to a gene; V was cut back by 4 bases and J by 6 bases. The CDR3 length is 13 residues. This CDR3 is CASSSDRVNTIYF. The DNA of the CDR3 is TGTGCCAGCAGTTCCGACAGGGTAAACACCATATATTTT. The variable domain in full, completed from reference TRBV28 and TRBJ1-3, reads DVKVTQSSRYLVKRTGEKVFLECVQDMDHENMFWYRQDPGLGLRLIYFSYDVKMKEKGDIPEGYSVSREKKERFSLILESASTNQTSMYLCASSSDRVNTIYFGEGSWLTVV.

The V and J genes are TRBV5-1 and TRBJ2-2; D is perhaps TRBD1 (6 bases). The germline V gene has CDR1 SGHRS and CDR2 YFSETQ. V gave up 4 bases and J gave up 3 bases, with 10 bases separating them. The CDR3 is 14 amino acids. The DNA for the CDR3 is TGCGCCAGCAGCGGGCAGGGGTACACCGGGGAGCTGTTTTTT. Protein product: CASSGQGYTGELFF.

This chain connects TRBV11-2 to TRBJ1-1; D is unclear. This CDR3 region has 14 residues. In germline, CDR1 is SGHAT, CDR2 FQNNGV. V was clipped by 7 bases and J by 2 bases, with 14 bases between them. The CDR3 sequence is CASTSGNLNTEAFF. The CDR3 bases are TGTGCCAGCACCTCCGGAAATCTTAACACTGAAGCTTTCTTT. The whole variable domain, remainder taken from reference TRBV11-2 and TRBJ1-1, is EAGVAQSPRYKIIEKRQSVAFWCNPISGHATLYWYQQILGQGPKLLIQFQNNGVVDDSQLPKDRFSAERLKGVDSTLKIQPAKLEDSAVYLCASTSGNLNTEAFFGQGTRLTVV.

This clone was found once. The rearrangement links TRBV30 to TRBJ2-7; D gene unclear. V was trimmed by 2 bases and J by 8 bases, leaving 16 bases between them. The germline V gene has CDR1 GTSNPN and CDR2 SVGIG (reference sequence). The CDR3 loop spans 13 amino acids. The CDR3 DNA reads as TGTGCCTGGAGTATTATGCCTACGGGCCAGCAGTACTTC. As protein: CAWSIMPTGQQYF.

The chain uses TRBV18 and TRBJ1-1; maybe TRBD1 (6 bases). CDR1 KGHSH and CDR2 LQKENI come from the germline V gene. Trimming stripped 4 bases from V and 9 bases from J, with 30 bases between. The length of the CDR3 is 18 residues. The CDR3 is CASSLRKDSSMSGSQAFF. DNA of the CDR3: TGTGCCAGCTCACTCCGGAAGGACAGTTCGATGTCGGGTTCACAAGCTTTCTTT.

DNA of the CDR3: TGTGCCAGCAGCATAGGGACAGGGGGCCTTAGGGGGAACATTCAGTACTTC. Its protein product is CASSIGTGGLRGNIQYF. The chain is built from TRBV5-4 and TRBJ2-4, with TRBD1 identical over 12 bases. The germline CDR1 and CDR2 sequences are SGHNT and YYREEE (reference sequence). J was trimmed by 7 bases and V by 4 bases; bases with no gene match: 12. There are 17 residues in the CDR3. Together with reference TRBV5-4 and TRBJ2-4, the CDR3 gives the full variable domain: ETGVTQSPTHLIKTRGQQVTLRCSSQSGHNTVSWYQQALGQGPQFIFQYYREEENGRGNFPPRFSGLQFPNYSSELNVNALELDDSALYLCASSIGTGGLRGNIQYFGAGTRLSVL.